The clone carrying this T cell receptor beta chain was recorded a few times. The antigen remains unidentified. Sorting with CD45RO/CCR7/CD25/CD127/CD95/CD27 yielded naive, central memory, regulatory and stem-like memory CD4+ cells. Every bit of the isolated RNA underwent reverse transcription, so sequencing read expressed TCRB transcripts. Method: immunoSEQ multiplex PCR; TCRdb's copy keeps in-frame clones and lacks some. The top ten hold about 0.75% of the sample, which has around 160,000 clones, roughly 10% seen once. This specimen belongs to a study of beta chain features in type 1 diabetes. Study-level results: Shorter templates might be favored by PCR, equally in patients and controls. Moderately but significantly shorter TCRB CDR3s were found in Type 1 diabetes patients in all four CD4+ subsets.

The germline gives CDR1 GTSNPN, CDR2 SVGIG (reference sequence). The CDR3 contains 15 residues. The V end was cut by 4 bases, the J end by 0 bases, with 16 bases between. This TCR was recovered from a woman under 40 with type 1 diabetes. The chain links TRBV30 to TRBJ2-7; D is possibly TRBD2 (6 bases). The sample comprised central memory CD4+ T cells from blood. The CDR3 sequence: CAWTAVGDFSYEQYF. The CDR3 DNA reads TGTGCCTGGACCGCGGTGGGGGACTTCTCCTACGAGCAGTACTTC.